A single sample is the source of the 20 T cell receptor beta chains below, sequenced in a study of blood T cell repertoires in COVID-19. Here immunoSEQ multiplex PCR was the method, and the copy in TCRdb shows in-frame clones only, minus some. The repertoire consists of over 90,000 clones, with approximately 89% occurring once and the leading ten covering about 18%. Sequencing was carried out using peripheral blood. These receptors were collected from a human donor in a cohort sampled during active COVID-19.

The table lists this clone with a count of one. The rearrangement links TRBV28 to TRBJ2-7; tentative D call: TRBD2 (5 bases). The CDR3 spans 12 residues. Germline CDR1 is MDHEN and CDR2 is SYDVKM. The germline V and J ends were trimmed by 3 bases and 3 bases, with 6 bases remaining between them. CDR3 region: CASSFGDYEQYF. CDR3 coding DNA: TGTGCCAGCAGTTTCGGGGACTACGAGCAGTACTTC.

The V call is TRBV5-5, the J call TRBJ1-1; 8 bases are a match to TRBD1. Germline V gene lookup returns CDR1 SGHKS and CDR2 YYEKEE (reference sequence). The length of the CDR3 is 14 residues. V was pared by 1 base and J by 1 base, with 0 bases of the junction left unmatched. CDR3 region: CASSLTGGNTEAFF. The CDR3 DNA reads as TGTGCCAGCAGCTTGACAGGGGGGAACACTGAAGCTTTCTTT. The full variable domain, rest sourced from reference TRBV5-5 and TRBJ1-1, is DAGVTQSPTHLIKTRGQQVTLRCSPISGHKSVSWYQQVLGQGPQFIFQYYEKEERGRGNFPDRFSARQFPNYSSELNVNALLLGDSALYLCASSLTGGNTEAFFGQGTRLTVV.

CDR3 nucleotides: TGTGCCAGCGCCCCAGGTGAGCGGGGGGTTCCTAGCTACGAGCAGTACTTC. Its protein is CASAPGERGVPSYEQYF. V gene TRBV3-1 (or the pseudogene TRBV3-2) combines with J gene TRBJ2-7; 9 bases match TRBD2. The CDR3 consists of 17 residues. Germline values: CDR1 LGHDT, CDR2 YNNKEL (reference sequence). V gave up 8 bases and J gave up 3 bases; unmatched junction bases: 17.

The chain is built from TRBV7-9 and TRBJ1-1; tentative D call: TRBD1 (6 bases). The CDR3 consists of 15 residues. From germline, CDR1 is SEHNR and CDR2 FQNEAQ (reference sequence). V was cut by 2 bases and J by 4 bases, with 14 bases left in between. CDR3 in DNA: TGTGCCAGCAGCTTAACCCAGGGGAAGGCCACTGAAGCTTTCTTT. It specifies CASSLTQGKATEAFF.

The chain employs TRBV5-5 and TRBJ1-5, with 7 nucleotides matching TRBD1. The CDR3 sequence is 13 residues long. Germline assignment: CDR1 SGHKS and CDR2 YYEKEE (reference sequence). V shed 4 bases, J shed 4 bases, and the junction held 2 bases outside the gene matches. The DNA of the CDR3 is TGTGCCAGCAGCCAGGGGGTAAATCAGCCCCAGCATTTT. This translates into CASSQGVNQPQHF.

The gene calls are TRBV28 and TRBJ1-5; a weak D match, TRBD1 (6 bases). V lost 7 bases and J 1 base, leaving 17 bases between the germline ends. Germline CDR1 is MDHEN and CDR2 is SYDVKM. There are 16 residues in the CDR3. CDR3 bases: TGTGCCAGCAAAAGGGGGGGGGCATTCAGCAATCAGCCCCAGCATTTT. Translating gives CASKRGGAFSNQPQHF.

This clone was observed a handful of times. V is TRBV5-1 and J is TRBJ2-1; possible D gene TRBD1, 5 bases. Trimming cost V 5 bases and J 0 bases, with 12 bases left between them. Germline assignment: CDR1 SGHRS and CDR2 YFSETQ. The length of the CDR3 is 15 residues. The CDR3 here is CASRRTTDSYNEQFF. The CDR3 nucleotides read TGCGCCAGCAGGCGGACGACAGACTCCTACAATGAGCAGTTCTTC.

CDR3 in amino acids: CASSLAAGGKVAFF. The CDR3 region has the DNA TGTGCCAGCAGCTTAGCCGCGGGGGGCAAGGTAGCTTTCTTT. The genes are TRBV11-2 and TRBJ1-1; tentatively, D is TRBD1 (6 bases). CDR1 is SGHAT, CDR2 FQNNGV, per germline. The CDR3 runs to 14 residues. With 1 base removed from V and 10 bases from J, the gap between germline ends came to 16 bases.

V is TRBV19 and J is TRBJ2-2; D gene ambiguous. Germline V gene data show CDR1 as LNHDA and CDR2 as SQIVND (reference sequence). Trimming took 5 bases from V and 1 from J, leaving 8 bases between them. The CDR3 runs 14 residues. The CDR3 reads CASSPTMNTGELFF. The DNA for the CDR3 is TGTGCCAGTAGTCCCACTATGAACACCGGGGAGCTGTTTTTT.

The J gene is TRBJ2-2, the V gene TRBV18, with D possibly TRBD2 on 5 matching bases. Germline V gene lookup returns CDR1 KGHSH and CDR2 LQKENI. Between the trimmed V and J ends, which lost 3 bases and 0 bases, there was a span of 11 bases. This CDR3 is 16 amino acids long. The CDR3 nucleotides are TGTGCCAGCTCACCCTTGGAGGTCGCGAACACCGGGGAGCTGTTTTTT. Its protein product is CASSPLEVANTGELFF.

CDR3 coding DNA: TGTGCCAGCAGCTTAGAGGGAGGCGGGGGCAATGAGCAGTTCTTC. It specifies CASSLEGGGGNEQFF. The V call is TRBV11-3, the J call TRBJ2-1; 7 nucleotides line up with TRBD2. In germline, CDR1 is SGHNT, CDR2 YENEEA. With 0 bases clipped from V and 6 bases from J, the junction kept 5 bases outside the gene matches. The length of the CDR3 is 15 residues.

V usage is TRBV28 and J usage is TRBJ1-4; D gene ambiguous. Per the germline V gene, CDR1 is MDHEN and CDR2 is SYDVKM. V was trimmed by 3 bases and J by 2 bases, leaving 7 bases between them. This CDR3 region has 14 residues. As DNA, the CDR3 is TGTGCCAGCAGTTTGGCCCCCACTAATGAAAAACTGTTTTTT. As protein: CASSLAPTNEKLFF.

The gene calls are TRBV5-6 and TRBJ1-4; maybe TRBD1 (5 bases). The CDR3 loop spans 13 amino acids. Trimming stripped 3 bases from V and 8 bases from J, with 11 bases between. CDR1 is SGHDT, CDR2 YYEEEE, per germline. CDR3: CASSSGTSEKLFF. CDR3 in DNA: TGTGCCAGCAGCTCTGGGACTTCGGAAAAACTGTTTTTT.

The CDR3 region is CASSLARTGEVSTF. CDR3 bases: TGTGCCAGCAGCTTAGCCCGGACAGGGGAGGTTAGCACCTTC. The chain recombines TRBV11-2 with TRBJ1-2; 9 bases line up with TRBD1. CDR3 length: 14 residues. V trimming: 1 base; J trimming: 13 bases; junction bases outside the gene matches: 10. The germline V gene encodes CDR1 SGHAT and CDR2 FQNNGV. Full variable domain (rest looked up from reference TRBV11-2 and TRBJ1-2): EAGVAQSPRYKIIEKRQSVAFWCNPISGHATLYWYQQILGQGPKLLIQFQNNGVVDDSQLPKDRFSAERLKGVDSTLKIQPAKLEDSAVYLCASSLARTGEVSTFGSGTRLTVV.

This chain uses TRBV7-2 with TRBJ1-6, with D hard to call. The CDR3 is made up of 15 amino acids. Deletions cut 1 base from V and 14 bases from J, with 18 bases between. The V gene's germline CDR1 is SGHTA and CDR2 FQGNSA. The CDR3 DNA follows: TGTGCCAGCAGCTTAGGATTCCAAGCCGGGTGGACCCTCCACTTT. This codes for CASSLGFQAGWTLHF.

This chain uses TRBV5-1 with TRBJ1-1; D gene ambiguous. The CDR3 sequence is 15 residues long. Deletions cut 1 base from V and 1 base from J, with 11 bases between. Germline V CDR1 and CDR2: SGHRS, YFSETQ. CDR3 sequence: CASSLLGVKNTEAFF. The CDR3 bases are TGCGCCAGCAGCTTGTTGGGAGTTAAGAACACTGAAGCTTTCTTT.

This clone is a singleton in its sample. V usage is TRBV7-2 and J usage is TRBJ1-5; a weak D match, TRBD1 (5 bases). Trimming shortened V by 5 bases and J by 4 bases, and 12 bases separated the two germline ends. CDR3 length: 14 residues. The germline V gene encodes CDR1 SGHTA and CDR2 FQGNSA. Here the CDR3 DNA reads TGTGCCAGCAGCCCCCGGGGGGGGAATCAGCCCCAGCATTTT. It codes for CASSPRGGNQPQHF.

The CDR3 DNA follows: TGTGCCAGCAGCCAAAACAGGGGCCATGAGCAGTTCTTC. This codes for CASSQNRGHEQFF. V usage is TRBV3-1 (or the pseudogene TRBV3-2) and J usage is TRBJ2-1; 7 bases align to TRBD1. The CDR3 spans 13 residues. The germline CDR1 and CDR2 sequences are LGHDT and YNNKEL (reference sequence). The V gene end was trimmed by 2 bases and the J gene end by 8 bases; junction bases not matched to a gene: 3.

V usage is TRBV11-3 and J usage is TRBJ2-3; 9 nucleotides agree with TRBD2. The CDR3 has 16 residues. Trimming cost V 5 bases and J 1 base; bases outside gene matches: 7. The germline gives CDR1 SGHNT, CDR2 YENEEA. CDR3 nucleotide sequence: TGTGCCAGCAGCCCCGTCGCGGGGGGGCGCACAGATACGCAGTATTTT. This translates into CASSPVAGGRTDTQYF.

The chain links TRBV19 to TRBJ1-4; 7 nucleotides agree with TRBD1. The CDR3 sequence is 17 residues long. Germline-derived CDR1 and CDR2 are LNHDA and SQIVND (reference sequence). V lost 4 bases and J lost 0; bases outside the gene matches: 8. In DNA form, the CDR3 reads TGTGCCAGTAGTAGTGACAGGGACGAGGCAACTAATGAAAAACTGTTTTTT. Residues: CASSSDRDEATNEKLFF.